Described below is a single T cell receptor (beta chain) sequence and its context. Its antigen remains unidentified. This sample is part of a study of human T cells and chemical hapten exposure. One entry per CDR3 protein, called by TCRdb with MiXCR from the RACE reads. Of under 200,000 distinct CDR3 sequences detected, more than 14% appear once; the ten largest clones hold 1.5% to 2%. Time point specified: patch test 1, 2 weeks after DPC sensitization. This sample's treatment: therapeutic diphenylcyclopropenone sensitization with weekly scalp DPC. Unfractionated whole blood was the source from which total RNA was extracted. Findings of the study overall: Expanded TCRs produced significantly more large CDR3 similarity clusters than controls did. The count of PT1 expanded TCRs correlated positively with patch test score. No shift was seen in TCRs above 1 in 1000 frequency with DPC sensitization.

This specimen consisted of whole blood, obtained in connection with sensitization to the hapten diphenylcyclopropenone (DPC). The receptor was derived from a woman in her 30s with alopecia areata. Some clones in this sample may be carry-over from other donors' samples.

CDR3 sequence: CSARRDGQETQYF. The CDR3 nucleotides read TGCAGTGCTCGGCGGGACGGCCAAGAGACCCAGTACTTC. The chain uses TRBV20-1 and TRBJ2-5; a weak D match, TRBD2 (6 bases). V was pared by 5 bases and J by 1 base, with 11 bases between. The germline CDR1 and CDR2 sequences are DFQATT and SNEGSKA (reference sequence). The CDR3 length is 13 residues.